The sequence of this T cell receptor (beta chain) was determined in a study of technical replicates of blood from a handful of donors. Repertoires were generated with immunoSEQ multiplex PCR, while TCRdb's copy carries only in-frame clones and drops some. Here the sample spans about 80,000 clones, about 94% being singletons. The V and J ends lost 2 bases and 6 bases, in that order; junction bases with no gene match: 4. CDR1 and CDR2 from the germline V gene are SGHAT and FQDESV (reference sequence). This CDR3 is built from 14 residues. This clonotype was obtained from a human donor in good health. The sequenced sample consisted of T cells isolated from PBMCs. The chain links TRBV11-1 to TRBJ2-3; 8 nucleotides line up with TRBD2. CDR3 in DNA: TGTGCCAGCAGCTTACAAGCGGGAGAGGATACGCAGTATTTT. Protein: CASSLQAGEDTQYF.